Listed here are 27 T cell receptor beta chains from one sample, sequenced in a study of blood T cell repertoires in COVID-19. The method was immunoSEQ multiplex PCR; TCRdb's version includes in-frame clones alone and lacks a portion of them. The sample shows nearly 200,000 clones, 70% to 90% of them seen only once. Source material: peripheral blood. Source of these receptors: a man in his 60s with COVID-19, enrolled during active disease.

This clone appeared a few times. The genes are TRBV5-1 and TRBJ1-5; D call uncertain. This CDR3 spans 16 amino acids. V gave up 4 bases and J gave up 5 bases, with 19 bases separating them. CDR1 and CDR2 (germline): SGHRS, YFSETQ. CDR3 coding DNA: TGCGCCAGCAGCCTCGATGGGAGTTCCGGTTATCAGCCCCAGCATTTT. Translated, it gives CASSLDGSSGYQPQHF.

The CDR3 protein is CASSSRSGETQYF. The CDR3 DNA sequence: TGTGCCAGCAGCTCTAGATCGGGTGAGACCCAGTACTTC. The chain joins TRBV5-6 to TRBJ2-5; no clear D. Germline CDR1 and CDR2: SGHDT and YYEEEE. The CDR3 spans 13 residues. Trimming removed 3 bases from V and 5 bases from J, with 11 bases in between.

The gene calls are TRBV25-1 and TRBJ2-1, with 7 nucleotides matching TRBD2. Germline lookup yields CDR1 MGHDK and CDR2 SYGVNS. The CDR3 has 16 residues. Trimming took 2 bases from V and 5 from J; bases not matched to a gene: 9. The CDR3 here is CASSELGGRGNNEQFF. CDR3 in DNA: TGTGCCAGCAGTGAACTAGGAGGGAGGGGAAACAATGAGCAGTTCTTC. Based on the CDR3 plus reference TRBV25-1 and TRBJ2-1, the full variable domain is EADIYQTPRYLVIGTGKKITLECSQTMGHDKMYWYQQDPGMELHLIHYSYGVNSTEKGDLSSESTVSRIRTEHFPLTLESARPSHTSQYLCASSELGGRGNNEQFFGPGTRLTVL.

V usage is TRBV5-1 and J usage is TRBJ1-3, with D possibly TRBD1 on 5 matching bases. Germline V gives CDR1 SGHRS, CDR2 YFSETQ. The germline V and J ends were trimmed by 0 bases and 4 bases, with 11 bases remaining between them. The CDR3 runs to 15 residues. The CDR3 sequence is CASSLEGGVGNTIYF. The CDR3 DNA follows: TGCGCCAGCAGCTTGGAAGGAGGGGTGGGAAACACCATATATTTT.

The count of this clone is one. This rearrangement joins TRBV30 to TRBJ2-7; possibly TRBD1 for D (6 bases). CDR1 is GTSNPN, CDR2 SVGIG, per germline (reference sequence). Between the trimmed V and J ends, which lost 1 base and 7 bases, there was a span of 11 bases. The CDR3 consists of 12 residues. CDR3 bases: TGTGCCTGGAGTGCACAGGGAAGGGAGCAGTACTTC. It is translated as CAWSAQGREQYF.

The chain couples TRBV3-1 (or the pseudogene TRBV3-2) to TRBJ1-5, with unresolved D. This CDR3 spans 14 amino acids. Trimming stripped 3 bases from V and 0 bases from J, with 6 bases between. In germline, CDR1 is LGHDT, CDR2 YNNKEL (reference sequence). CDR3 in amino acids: CASSQASSNQPQHF. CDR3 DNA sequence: TGTGCCAGCAGCCAGGCCAGTAGCAATCAGCCCCAGCATTTT.

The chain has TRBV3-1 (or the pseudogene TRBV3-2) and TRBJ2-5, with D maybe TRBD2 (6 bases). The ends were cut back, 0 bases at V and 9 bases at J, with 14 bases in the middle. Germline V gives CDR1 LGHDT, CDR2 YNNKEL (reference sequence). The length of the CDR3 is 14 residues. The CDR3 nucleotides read TGTGCCAGCAGCCAAGATATGGCGGGGCAGGCCCAGTACTTC. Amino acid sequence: CASSQDMAGQAQYF.

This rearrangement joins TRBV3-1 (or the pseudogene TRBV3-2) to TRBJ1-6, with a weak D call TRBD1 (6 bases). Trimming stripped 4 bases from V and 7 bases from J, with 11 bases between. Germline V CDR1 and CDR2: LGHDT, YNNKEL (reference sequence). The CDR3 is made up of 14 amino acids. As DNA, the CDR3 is TGTGCCAGCAGCCCCCAGAGGGGGAATTCACCCCTCCACTTT. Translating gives CASSPQRGNSPLHF.

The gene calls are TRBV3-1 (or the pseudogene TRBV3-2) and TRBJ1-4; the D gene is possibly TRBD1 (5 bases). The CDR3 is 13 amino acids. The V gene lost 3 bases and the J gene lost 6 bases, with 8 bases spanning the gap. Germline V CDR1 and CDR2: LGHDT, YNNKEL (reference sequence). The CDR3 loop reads CASSQGLDEKLFF. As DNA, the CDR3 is TGTGCCAGCAGCCAGGGGCTTGATGAAAAACTGTTTTTT.

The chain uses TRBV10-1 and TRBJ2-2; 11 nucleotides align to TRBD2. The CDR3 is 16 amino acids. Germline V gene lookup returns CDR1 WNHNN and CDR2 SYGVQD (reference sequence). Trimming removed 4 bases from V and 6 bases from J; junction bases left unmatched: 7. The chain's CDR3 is CASSGGLAGGPGELFF. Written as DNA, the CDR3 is TGCGCCAGCAGTGGTGGGCTAGCGGGAGGACCCGGGGAGCTGTTTTTT.

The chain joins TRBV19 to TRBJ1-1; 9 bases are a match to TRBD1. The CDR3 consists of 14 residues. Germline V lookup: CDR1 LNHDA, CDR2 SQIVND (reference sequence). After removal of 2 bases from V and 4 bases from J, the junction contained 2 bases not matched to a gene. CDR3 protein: CASSITGGITEAFF. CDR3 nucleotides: TGTGCCAGTAGTATAACAGGGGGCATCACTGAAGCTTTCTTT.

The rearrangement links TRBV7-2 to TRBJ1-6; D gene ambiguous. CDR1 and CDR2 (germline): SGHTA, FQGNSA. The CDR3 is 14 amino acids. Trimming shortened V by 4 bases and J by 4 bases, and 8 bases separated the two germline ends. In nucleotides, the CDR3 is TGTGCCAGCAGCTCCCCGGGTTATAATTCACCCCTCCACTTT. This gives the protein CASSSPGYNSPLHF. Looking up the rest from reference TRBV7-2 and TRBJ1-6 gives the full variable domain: GAGVSQSPSNKVTEKGKDVELRCDPISGHTALYWYRQSLGQGLEFLIYFQGNSAPDKSGLPSDRFSAERTGGSVSTLTIQRTQQEDSAVYLCASSSPGYNSPLHFGNGTRLTVT.

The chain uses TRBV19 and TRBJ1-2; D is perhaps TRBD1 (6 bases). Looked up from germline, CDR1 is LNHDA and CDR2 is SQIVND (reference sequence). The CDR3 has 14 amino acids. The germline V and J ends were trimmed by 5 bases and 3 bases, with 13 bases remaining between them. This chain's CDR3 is CASSDRPGDYGYTF. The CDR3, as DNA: TGTGCCAGTAGTGACAGGCCCGGGGACTATGGCTACACCTTC.

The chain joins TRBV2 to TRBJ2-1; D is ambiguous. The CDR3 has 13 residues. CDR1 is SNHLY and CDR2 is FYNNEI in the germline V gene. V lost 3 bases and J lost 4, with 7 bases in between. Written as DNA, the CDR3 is TGTGCCAGCAGTGAGGCCCAGTACAATGAGCAGTTCTTC. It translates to CASSEAQYNEQFF.

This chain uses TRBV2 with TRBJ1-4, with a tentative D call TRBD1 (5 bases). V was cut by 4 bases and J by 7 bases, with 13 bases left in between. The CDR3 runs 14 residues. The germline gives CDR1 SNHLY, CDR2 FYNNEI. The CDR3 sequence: CASSGGQRSEKLFF. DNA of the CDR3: TGTGCCAGCAGTGGCGGACAAAGAAGTGAAAAACTGTTTTTT.

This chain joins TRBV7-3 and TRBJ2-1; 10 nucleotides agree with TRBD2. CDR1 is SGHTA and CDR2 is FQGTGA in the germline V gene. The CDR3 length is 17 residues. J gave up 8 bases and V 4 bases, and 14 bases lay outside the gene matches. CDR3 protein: CASSSLVRSGRPDEQFF. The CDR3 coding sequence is TGTGCCAGCAGCTCACTCGTACGTAGCGGGAGGCCCGATGAGCAGTTCTTC.

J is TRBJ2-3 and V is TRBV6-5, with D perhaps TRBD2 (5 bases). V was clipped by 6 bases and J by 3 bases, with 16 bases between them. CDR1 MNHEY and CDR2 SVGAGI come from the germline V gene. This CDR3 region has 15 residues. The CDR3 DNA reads TGTGCCAGCAGGACGGAGGCCGGCGGGACAGATACGCAGTATTTT. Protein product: CASRTEAGGTDTQYF.

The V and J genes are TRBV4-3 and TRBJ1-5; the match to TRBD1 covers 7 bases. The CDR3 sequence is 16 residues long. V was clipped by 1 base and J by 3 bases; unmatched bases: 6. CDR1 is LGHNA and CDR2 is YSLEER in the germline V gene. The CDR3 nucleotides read TGCGCCAGCAGCCAAGGAGCACAGGGGAACAATCAGCCCCAGCATTTT. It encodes CASSQGAQGNNQPQHF.

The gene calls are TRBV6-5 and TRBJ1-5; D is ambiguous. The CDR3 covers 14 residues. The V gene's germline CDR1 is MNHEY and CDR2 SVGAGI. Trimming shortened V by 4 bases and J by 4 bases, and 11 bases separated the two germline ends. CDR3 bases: TGTGCCAGCAGTTCCAAACGGAGTAATCAGCCCCAGCATTTT. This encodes CASSSKRSNQPQHF.

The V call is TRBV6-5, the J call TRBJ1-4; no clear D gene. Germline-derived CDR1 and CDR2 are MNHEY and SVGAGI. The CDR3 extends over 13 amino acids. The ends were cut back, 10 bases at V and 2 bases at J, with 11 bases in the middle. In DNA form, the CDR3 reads TGTGCCACCAGACTTGTGACTAATGAAAAACTGTTTTTT. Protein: CATRLVTNEKLFF.

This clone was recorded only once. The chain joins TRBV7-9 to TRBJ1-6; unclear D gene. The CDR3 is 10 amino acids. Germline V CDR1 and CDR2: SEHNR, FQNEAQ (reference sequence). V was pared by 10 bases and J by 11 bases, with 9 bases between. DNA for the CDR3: TGTGCCATCGAGGGTCCACCCCTCCACTTT. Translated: CAIEGPPLHF.

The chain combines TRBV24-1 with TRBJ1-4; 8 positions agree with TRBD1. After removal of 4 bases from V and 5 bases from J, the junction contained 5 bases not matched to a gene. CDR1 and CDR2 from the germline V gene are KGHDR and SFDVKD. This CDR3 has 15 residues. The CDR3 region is CATSESGTGNEKLFF. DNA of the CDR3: TGTGCCACCAGTGAGTCCGGGACAGGAAATGAAAAACTGTTTTTT.

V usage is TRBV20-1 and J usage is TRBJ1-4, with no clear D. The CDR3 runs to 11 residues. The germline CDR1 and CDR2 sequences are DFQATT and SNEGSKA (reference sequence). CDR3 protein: CSTTTNEKLFF. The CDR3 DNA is TGCAGCACTACAACTAATGAAAAACTGTTTTTT.

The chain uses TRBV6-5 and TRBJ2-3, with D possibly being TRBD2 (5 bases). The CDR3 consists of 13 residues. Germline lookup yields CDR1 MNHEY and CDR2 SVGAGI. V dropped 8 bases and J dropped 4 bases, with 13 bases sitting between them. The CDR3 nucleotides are TGTGCCAGCCTACCCGGAGGCGCAGATACGCAGTATTTT. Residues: CASLPGGADTQYF.

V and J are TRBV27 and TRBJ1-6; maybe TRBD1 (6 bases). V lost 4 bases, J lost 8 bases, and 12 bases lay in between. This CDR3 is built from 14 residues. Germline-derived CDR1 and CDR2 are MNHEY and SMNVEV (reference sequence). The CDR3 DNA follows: TGTGCCAGCAGTTCCCCAGGGGCGGATTCACCCCTCCACTTT. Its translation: CASSSPGADSPLHF.

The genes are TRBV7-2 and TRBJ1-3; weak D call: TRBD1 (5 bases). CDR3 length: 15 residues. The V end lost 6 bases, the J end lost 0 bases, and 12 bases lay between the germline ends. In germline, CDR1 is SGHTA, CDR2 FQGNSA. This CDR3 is CASSRRDYSGNTIYF. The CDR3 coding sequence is TGTGCCAGCAGTCGCAGGGACTACTCTGGAAACACCATATATTTT.

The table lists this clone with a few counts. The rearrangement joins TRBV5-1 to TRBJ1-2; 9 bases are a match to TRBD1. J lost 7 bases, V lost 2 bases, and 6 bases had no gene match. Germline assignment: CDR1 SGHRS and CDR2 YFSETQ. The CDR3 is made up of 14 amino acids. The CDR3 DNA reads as TGCGCCAGCAGCTTAGGGACAGGGTCTCGTGGCTACACCTTC. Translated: CASSLGTGSRGYTF.